This TCR beta chain comes out of a study of blood T cell repertoires in COVID-19. Study in general: Acute-phase and convalescent COVID-19 samples originated in the United States, Italy and Spain. The cDNA or gDNA used as material had been derived from T cells, B-cell-depleted T cells, or PBMCs.

From germline, CDR1 is SGDLS and CDR2 YYNGEE. The CDR3 loop spans 13 amino acids. The germline V and J ends were trimmed by 2 bases and 8 bases, with 8 bases remaining between them. Original processing notes: Researchers report that nucleated cell counts were estimated from reference gene primer amplification. Only in-frame clones appear in the TCRdb table, and some are missing; sequencing was by immunoSEQ multiplex PCR. V, J and clone size derive from that table, while D and trimming were established from the DNA sequence. The sample records around 120,000 clones, 90% being singletons. The chain carries TRBV9 and TRBJ1-6; D gene unclear. The sequencing sample was made of peripheral blood. The sequence came from a human donor with active COVID-19. The donor label of this sample is uncertain. CDR3: CASSVTGDSPLHF. CDR3 coding DNA: TGTGCCAGCAGCGTCACCGGGGATTCACCCCTCCACTTT.